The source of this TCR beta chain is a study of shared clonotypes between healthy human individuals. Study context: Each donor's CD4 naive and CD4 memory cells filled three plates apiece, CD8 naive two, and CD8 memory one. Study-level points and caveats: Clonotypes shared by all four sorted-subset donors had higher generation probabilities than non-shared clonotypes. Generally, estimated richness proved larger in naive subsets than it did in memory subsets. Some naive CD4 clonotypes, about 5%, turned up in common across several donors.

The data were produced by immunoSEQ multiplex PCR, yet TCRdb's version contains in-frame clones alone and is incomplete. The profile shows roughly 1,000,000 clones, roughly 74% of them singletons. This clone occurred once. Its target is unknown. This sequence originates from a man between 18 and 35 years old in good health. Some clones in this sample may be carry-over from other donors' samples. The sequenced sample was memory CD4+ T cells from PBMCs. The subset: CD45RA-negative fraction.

This CDR3 is CASRVGQYQPQHF. CDR3 nucleotide sequence: TGTGCCAGCAGGGTCGGACAGTATCAGCCCCAGCATTTT. The rearrangement uses TRBV2 and TRBJ1-5, with D perhaps TRBD1 (6 bases). Germline V gene sequence: CDR1 SNHLY, CDR2 FYNNEI. The V gene lost 6 bases and the J gene lost 5 bases, with 11 bases spanning the gap. The CDR3 loop spans 13 amino acids. The full variable domain, its missing parts supplied by reference TRBV2 and TRBJ1-5, is EPEVTQTPSHQVTQMGQEVILRCVPISNHLYFYWYRQILGQKVEFLVSFYNNEISEKSEIFDDQFSVERPDGSNFTLKIRSTKLEDSAMYFCASRVGQYQPQHFGDGTRLSIL.